Sequencing of this T cell receptor (beta chain) was carried out in a study of blood T cell repertoires in COVID-19. Study context: The analysed material was cDNA or gDNA that came from T cells, B-cell-depleted T cells, or PBMCs.

The authors' processing: Amplification of reference gene primers provided the estimated nucleated cell counts. Profiled with immunoSEQ multiplex PCR; TCRdb holds only in-frame clones, not every one. D and trimming come from the DNA, and the V and J calls and clone size come from that table. The profile shows under 350,000 clones, 80% to 90% of them singletons. The CDR3 loop spans 13 amino acids. Trimming removed 5 bases from V and 5 bases from J; junction bases left unmatched: 4. The chain employs TRBV12-3 or TRBV12-4 and TRBJ2-7; 9 bases are shared with TRBD2. The material sequenced was peripheral blood. This TCR derives from a woman between 45 and 60 years old who had recovered from COVID-19. In DNA, the CDR3 is TGTGCCAGCAGTCTTCGGACTAGCGACGAGCAGTACTTC. This sequence encodes CASSLRTSDEQYF.